Each of the 14 T cell receptor beta chains below was sequenced from the same sample in a study of T cells in Graves' hyperthyroidism and ophthalmopathy. The source material, RNA transcripts, was used to amplify TCR beta CDR3 regions. RT-PCR in the first round (using the HTBI primer set) targeted the TCR CDR3. TCRdb re-called the multiplex PCR reads with MiXCR, one entry per CDR3 protein. Of roughly 420,000 distinct CDR3 sequences in the sample, 15% to 18% were seen once. The sample consisted of blood. Receptors originate from a woman aged 18-29 years with Graves' hyperthyroidism.

This sequence joins TRBV10-3 and TRBJ2-3; 13 bases match TRBD2. From germline, CDR1 is ENHRY and CDR2 SYGVKD. V lost 2 bases and J lost 6; bases outside the gene matches: 20. The CDR3 spans 21 residues. CDR3 in DNA: TGTGCCATCAGTGAGCCCACCCCACTAGCGGGGGGGCGGTGGGGACAGGATACGCAGTATTTT. Encoded protein: CAISEPTPLAGGRWGQDTQYF.

With regard to this clonotype: At one of its ends the junction is not consistent with the germline gene, which may arise from a read error. The chain joins TRBV2 to TRBJ1-1; no firm D call. From germline, CDR1 is SNHLY and CDR2 FYNNEI. The CDR3 has 16 amino acids. The CDR3 coding sequence is TGCGCCAGCAGCCACCTCATAGCAGCATTGAACACTGAAGCTCTCTTT. Translating it yields CASSHLIAALNTEALF.

This clonotype has a count of ten or more. The chain recombines TRBV10-3 with TRBJ2-7, with a tentative D call TRBD2 (6 bases). Germline V gene lookup returns CDR1 ENHRY and CDR2 SYGVKD. This CDR3 spans 16 amino acids. The germline V and J ends were trimmed by 1 base and 0 bases, with 13 bases remaining between them. The CDR3 reads CAISEFRGRSSYEQYF. In DNA, the CDR3 is TGTGCCATCAGTGAGTTTCGAGGGAGGAGCTCCTACGAGCAGTACTTC.

This clonotype was detected only a few times. This sequence joins TRBV2 and TRBJ1-3, with D hard to call. CDR3 length equals 14 residues. V dropped 4 bases and J dropped 2 bases, with 9 bases sitting between them. Per germline, CDR1 SNHLY and CDR2 FYNNEI. The CDR3 coding sequence is TGTGCCAGCAGTGGGTCAGGACCTGGAAACACCATATATTTT. Translation gives CASSGSGPGNTIYF.

This clonotype was counted ten times or more. The chain joins TRBV3-1 to TRBJ1-3; the D is unclear. V was shortened by 1 base and J by 0 bases, with 7 bases between the two germline ends. Germline V gene data show CDR1 as LGHDT and CDR2 as YNNKEL (reference sequence). This CDR3 comprises 15 residues. The CDR3 loop reads CASSQGGSSGNTIYF. The DNA of the CDR3 is TGTGCCAGCAGCCAAGGAGGGAGCTCTGGAAACACCATATATTTT.

This clonotype was seen a handful of times. The chain links TRBV3-1 to TRBJ2-4; D unclear. CDR1 is LGHDT and CDR2 is YNNKEL in the germline V gene (reference sequence). This CDR3 contains 14 residues. Deletions cut 6 bases from V and 8 bases from J, with 17 bases between. CDR3 protein: CASSPLQSRDIQYF. The CDR3 coding sequence is TGTGCCAGCAGTCCTCTCCAATCTCGGGACATTCAGTACTTC.

The rearrangement uses TRBV5-4 and TRBJ2-1; D is unresolved. The germline V gene has CDR1 SGHNT and CDR2 YYREEE (reference sequence). CDR3 length: 15 amino acids. Between the trimmed V and J ends, which lost 4 bases and 2 bases, there was a span of 13 bases. CDR3 sequence (DNA): TGTGCCAGCAGCCCACCCGGAATCGCCTACAATGAGCAGTTCTTC. Its protein product is CASSPPGIAYNEQFF.

A word on this clonotype: It may be a read error: a sequence one base away is much more abundant. Here the CDR3 reads CASSKTSHEQFF. The CDR3 DNA sequence: TGTGCCAGCAGCAAAACTAGCCATGAGCAGTTCTTC. This chain links TRBV3-2 with TRBJ2-1; the DNA was not used to check the table's D call, TRBD2. TRBV3-2 is reported as a pseudogene. The CDR3 is 12 amino acids.

The chain uses TRBV25-1 and TRBJ1-1, with D possibly matching TRBD1 (6 bases). The germline CDR1 and CDR2 sequences are MGHDK and SYGVNS. V was trimmed by 10 bases and J by 4 bases, leaving 19 bases between them. The CDR3 is 14 residues long. DNA for the CDR3: TGTGCCATTCCCGGGACACCGAGGAGCACTGAAGCTTTCTTT. Protein sequence: CAIPGTPRSTEAFF.

This chain links TRBV5-1 with TRBJ1-5; D is perhaps TRBD1 (6 bases). The germline V gene has CDR1 SGHRS and CDR2 YFSETQ. Trimming shortened V by 3 bases and J by 3 bases, and 13 bases separated the two germline ends. The CDR3 contains 15 residues. CDR3 residues: CASSSQGIPNQPQHF. In DNA, the CDR3 is TGCGCCAGCAGCTCACAGGGAATCCCCAATCAGCCCCAGCATTTT.

This clonotype has at least ten counts. V gene TRBV11-2 combines with J gene TRBJ1-2; 9 bases are a match to TRBD1. The CDR3 totals 17 residues. The ends lost 1 base at V and 3 bases at J; junction bases unmatched: 9. In germline, CDR1 is SGHAT, CDR2 FQNNGV. CDR3 region: CASSLVDRGEFHYGYTF. CDR3 nucleotide sequence: TGTGCCAGCAGCTTAGTGGACAGGGGAGAATTCCACTATGGCTACACCTTC.

This clonotype came up many times. The V gene is TRBV11-2, the J gene TRBJ1-1, with no clear D. Trimming shortened V by 5 bases and J by 5 bases, and 12 bases separated the two germline ends. The CDR3 totals 13 residues. Germline V gives CDR1 SGHAT, CDR2 FQNNGV. The CDR3 bases are TGTGCCAGCAGCCCACCCCCGGGGACTGAAGCTTTCTTT. As protein: CASSPPPGTEAFF.

In this sample, this clonotype turned up many times. The rearrangement joins TRBV28 to TRBJ2-3; D perhaps matches TRBD1 (6 bases). Germline loops: CDR1 MDHEN, CDR2 SYDVKM. CDR3 length: 17 amino acids. V was cut by 6 bases and J by 2 bases, with 21 bases left in between. Here the CDR3 DNA reads TGTGCCAGCAGCCTTTACAGGGAAAAAACTTCCACAGATACGCAGTATTTT. It specifies CASSLYREKTSTDTQYF.

This clonotype showed up many times. This chain joins TRBV12-3 or TRBV12-4 and TRBJ2-5; 16 bases are shared with TRBD2. The CDR3 is 17 residues long. After removal of 5 bases from V and 7 bases from J, the junction contained 10 bases not matched to a gene. CDR3 sequence (DNA): TGTGCCAGCAGTCCGGGACTAGCGGGAGGGCAGTTCGGGACCCAGTACTTC. It translates to CASSPGLAGGQFGTQYF.